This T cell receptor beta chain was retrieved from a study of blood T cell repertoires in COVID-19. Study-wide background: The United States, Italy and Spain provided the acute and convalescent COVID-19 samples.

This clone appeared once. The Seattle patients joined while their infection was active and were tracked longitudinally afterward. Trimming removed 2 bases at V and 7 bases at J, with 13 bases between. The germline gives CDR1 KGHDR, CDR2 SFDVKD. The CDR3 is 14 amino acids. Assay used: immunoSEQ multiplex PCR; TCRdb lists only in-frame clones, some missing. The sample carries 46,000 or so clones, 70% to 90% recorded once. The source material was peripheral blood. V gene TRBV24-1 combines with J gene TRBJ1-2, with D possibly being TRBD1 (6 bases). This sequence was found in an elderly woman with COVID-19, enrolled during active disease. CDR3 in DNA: TGTGCCACCAGTGATTCACAGGGCCTGGGTGGCTACACCTTC. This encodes CATSDSQGLGGYTF.